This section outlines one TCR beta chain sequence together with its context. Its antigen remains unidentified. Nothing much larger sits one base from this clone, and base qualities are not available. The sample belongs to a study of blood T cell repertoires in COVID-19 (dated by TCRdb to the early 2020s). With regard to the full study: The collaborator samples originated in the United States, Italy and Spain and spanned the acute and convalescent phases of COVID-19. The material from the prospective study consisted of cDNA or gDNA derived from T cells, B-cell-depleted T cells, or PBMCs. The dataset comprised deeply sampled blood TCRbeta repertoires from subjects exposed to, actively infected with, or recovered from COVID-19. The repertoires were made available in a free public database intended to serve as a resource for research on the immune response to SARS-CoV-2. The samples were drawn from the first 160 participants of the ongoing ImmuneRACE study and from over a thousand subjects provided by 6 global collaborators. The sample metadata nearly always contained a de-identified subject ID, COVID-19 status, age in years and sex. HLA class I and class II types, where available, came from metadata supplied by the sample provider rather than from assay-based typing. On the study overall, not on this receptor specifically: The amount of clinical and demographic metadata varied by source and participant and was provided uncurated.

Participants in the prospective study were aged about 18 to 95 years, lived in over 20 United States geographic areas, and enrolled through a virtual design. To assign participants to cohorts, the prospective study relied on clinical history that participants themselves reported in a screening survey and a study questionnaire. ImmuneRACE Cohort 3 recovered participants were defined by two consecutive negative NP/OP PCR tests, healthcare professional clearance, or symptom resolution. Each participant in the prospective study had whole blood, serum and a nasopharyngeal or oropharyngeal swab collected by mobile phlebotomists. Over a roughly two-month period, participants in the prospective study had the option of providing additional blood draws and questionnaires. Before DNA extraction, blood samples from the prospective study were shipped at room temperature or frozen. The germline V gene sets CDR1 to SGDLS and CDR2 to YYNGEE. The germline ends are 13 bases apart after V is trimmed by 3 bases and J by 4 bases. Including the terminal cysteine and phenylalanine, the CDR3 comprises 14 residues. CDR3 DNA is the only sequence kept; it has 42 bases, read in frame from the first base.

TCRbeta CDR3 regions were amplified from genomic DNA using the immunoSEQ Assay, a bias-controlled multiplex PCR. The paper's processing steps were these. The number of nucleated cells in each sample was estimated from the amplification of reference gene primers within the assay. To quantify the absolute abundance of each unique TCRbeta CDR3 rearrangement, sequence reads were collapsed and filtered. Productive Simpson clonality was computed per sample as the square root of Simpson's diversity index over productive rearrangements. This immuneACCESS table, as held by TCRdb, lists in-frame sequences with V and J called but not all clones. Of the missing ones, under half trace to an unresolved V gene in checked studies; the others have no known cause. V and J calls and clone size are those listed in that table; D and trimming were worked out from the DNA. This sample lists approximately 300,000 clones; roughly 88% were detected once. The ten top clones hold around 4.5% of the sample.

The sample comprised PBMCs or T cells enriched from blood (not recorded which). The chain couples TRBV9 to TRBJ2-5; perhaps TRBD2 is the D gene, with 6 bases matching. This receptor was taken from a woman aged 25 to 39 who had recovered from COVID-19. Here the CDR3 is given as CASSESGARETQYF. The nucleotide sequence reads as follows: TGTGCCAGCAGCGAATCGGGAGCGAGAGAGACCCAGTACTTC.